This T cell receptor (beta chain) was recorded in a study of shared clonotypes between healthy human individuals. Germline assignment: CDR1 MNHNS and CDR2 SASEGT. The CDR3 sequence is 15 residues long. Trimming took off 2 bases at V and 0 bases at J, with 9 bases between the two ends. In the study's own analysis: With immunoSEQ giving junction-only sequences and no quality scores, filtering differed. Sequencing was performed with immunoSEQ multiplex PCR; in TCRdb, only in-frame clones are kept and a portion is missing. V, J and clone size are those of that table, while D and trimming were read from the DNA. This sample has 400,000 to 500,000 clones, with 60% to 85% found just once. Donation came from healthy HIV-negative adults that had no recent acute infections or vaccinations. Around 90 million PBMCs served as the genomic DNA source for unsorted samples.

The source material was PBMCs. The source is a woman in her thirties or forties in good health. Some clones in this sample may be carry-over from other donors' samples. The chain links TRBV6-1 to TRBJ2-3; possibly TRBD1 or TRBD2 for D (6 bases each). The CDR3 sequence: CASSEPGASTDTQYF. The CDR3 bases are TGTGCCAGCAGTGAACCGGGGGCTAGCACAGATACGCAGTATTTT.